The 30 T cell receptor beta chains in this list originate from one sample, sequenced in a study of cytomegalovirus exposure and HLA in healthy donors. Primers: 60 Vbeta forward and 13 Jbeta reverse. Sequencing was performed with immunoSEQ multiplex PCR; in TCRdb, only in-frame clones are kept and a portion is missing. The table has around 150,000 clones, just over 70% seen once. The sample consisted of PBMCs. These receptors all stem from a man aged 18 to 29 in good health and CMV-seropositive.

The rearrangement uses TRBV18 and TRBJ2-2; the match to TRBD1 covers 7 bases. The V gene's germline CDR1 is KGHSH and CDR2 LQKENI. The junction had 2 bases not matched to a gene; V was cut back by 3 bases and J by 7 bases. The CDR3 runs to 13 residues. CDR3 protein: CASSPTGFGELFF. DNA for the CDR3: TGTGCCAGCTCACCGACAGGGTTCGGGGAGCTGTTTTTT.

This clone was picked up a small number of times. V usage is TRBV30 and J usage is TRBJ2-5; tentative D call: TRBD1 (5 bases). Trimming pared 2 bases from V and 1 base from J, leaving 8 bases between. This CDR3 is built from 13 residues. Germline CDR1 is GTSNPN and CDR2 is SVGIG (reference sequence). CDR3 coding DNA: TGTGCCTGGAGTCGTGACAGCCAAGAGACCCAGTACTTC. It encodes CAWSRDSQETQYF.

The table lists this clone with a count of one. The CDR3 reads CASSETSVQPYNEQFF. The CDR3 nucleotides read TGTGCCAGCAGCGAGACTAGCGTACAACCCTACAATGAGCAGTTCTTC. This rearrangement joins TRBV6-4 to TRBJ2-1; 8 bases line up with TRBD2. Germline trimming cut 6 bases from V and 2 bases from J; bases unmatched to any gene: 9. The CDR3 length is 16 residues. From germline, CDR1 is MRHNA and CDR2 SNTAGT.

In its sample, this clone was seen once. This sequence joins TRBV7-6 and TRBJ2-5; D not resolved. Trimming shortened V by 2 bases and J by 5 bases, and 6 bases separated the two germline ends. Per germline, CDR1 SGHVS and CDR2 FNYEAQ. This CDR3 region has 12 residues. For the CDR3, the DNA is TGTGCCAGCAGCTTATCGTCGGAGACCCAGTACTTC. This sequence encodes CASSLSSETQYF.

The table lists this clone with a few counts. The chain has TRBV7-9 and TRBJ1-1; D is possibly TRBD1 (5 bases). This CDR3 spans 14 amino acids. Germline V gene lookup returns CDR1 SEHNR and CDR2 FQNEAQ (reference sequence). V was trimmed by 3 bases and J by 1 base, leaving 9 bases between them. CDR3 amino acids: CASSFPGGNTEAFF. CDR3 nucleotides: TGTGCCAGCAGCTTCCCGGGGGGGAACACTGAAGCTTTCTTT. Filled out from reference TRBV7-9 and TRBJ1-1, the complete variable domain reads DTGVSQNPRHKITKRGQNVTFRCDPISEHNRLYWYRQTLGQGPEFLTYFQNEAQLEKSRLLSDRFSAERPKGSFSTLEIQRTEQGDSAMYLCASSFPGGNTEAFFGQGTRLTVV.

The chain recombines TRBV6-5 with TRBJ1-2; D not certain. Looked up from germline, CDR1 is MNHEY and CDR2 is SVGAGI. The CDR3 contains 14 residues. V was shortened by 5 bases and J by 2 bases, with 12 bases between the two germline ends. As DNA, the CDR3 is TGTGCCAGCAGTGTTGGGCCCCAGAACTATGGCTACACCTTC. Encoded protein: CASSVGPQNYGYTF.

The V call is TRBV30, the J call TRBJ2-5, with D possibly being TRBD1 (6 bases). CDR1 is GTSNPN and CDR2 is SVGIG in the germline V gene (reference sequence). The CDR3 has 15 residues. The V and J ends lost 3 bases and 1 base respectively, with 15 bases between them. The CDR3 sequence: CAWSLKRQAQETQYF. The CDR3 DNA is TGTGCCTGGAGCCTTAAGAGACAGGCCCAAGAGACCCAGTACTTC.

This clone was observed a handful of times. The V call is TRBV6-5, the J call TRBJ1-5; TRBD1 agrees at 7 bases. The CDR3 loop spans 14 amino acids. V was pared by 6 bases and J by 2 bases, with 4 bases of the junction left unmatched. Germline CDR1 reads MNHEY; CDR2 reads SVGAGI. The CDR3 loop is CASRPGGGNQPQHF. DNA of the CDR3: TGTGCCAGCAGACCAGGGGGAGGCAATCAGCCCCAGCATTTT.

A single count supports this clone. The chain uses TRBV5-6 and TRBJ2-5, with D possibly being TRBD2 (9 bases). V was pared by 4 bases and J by 4 bases, with 14 bases between. Germline CDR1 is SGHDT and CDR2 is YYEEEE. CDR3 length: 14 residues. In DNA, the CDR3 is TGTGCCAGCAGCGCGGGGGGGACAGGAGAGACCCAGTACTTC. Translation gives CASSAGGTGETQYF. The variable domain in full, with the rest retrieved from reference TRBV5-6 and TRBJ2-5, is DAGVTQSPTHLIKTRGQQVTLRCSPKSGHDTVSWYQQALGQGPQFIFQYYEEEERQRGNFPDRFSGHQFPNYSSELNVNALLLGDSALYLCASSAGGTGETQYFGPGTRLLVL.

The V gene is TRBV5-1, the J gene TRBJ2-2; 7 bases are a match to TRBD1. The CDR3 has 15 amino acids. V dropped 4 bases and J dropped 5; count of bases not matched to a gene: 8. Germline loops: CDR1 SGHRS, CDR2 YFSETQ. Here the CDR3 reads CASSPGDRTTGELFF. DNA of the CDR3: TGCGCCAGCAGCCCCGGGGACAGAACTACCGGGGAGCTGTTTTTT.

The chain has TRBV14 and TRBJ1-2; maybe TRBD1 (5 bases). The CDR3 is 12 amino acids. Germline lookup yields CDR1 SGHDN and CDR2 FVKESK. Trimming shortened V by 5 bases and J by 5 bases, and 9 bases separated the two germline ends. The CDR3 DNA reads TGTGCCAGCAGCGACGGGGGGTATGGCTACACCTTC. Protein: CASSDGGYGYTF.

This rearrangement joins TRBV6-5 to TRBJ2-2; possibly TRBD1 for D (6 bases). The CDR3 sequence is 14 residues long. Germline values: CDR1 MNHEY, CDR2 SVGAGI. The V and J ends lost 6 bases and 0 bases respectively, with 8 bases between them. This CDR3 is CASRGASNTGELFF. CDR3 DNA sequence: TGTGCCAGCAGGGGGGCCTCGAACACCGGGGAGCTGTTTTTT.

The chain couples TRBV7-6 to TRBJ1-2, with 7 bases aligning to TRBD1. Germline loops: CDR1 SGHVS, CDR2 FNYEAQ. This CDR3 has 15 amino acids. V shed 5 bases and J 0 bases; nucleotides not matched to a gene: 6. CDR3 loop: CASSPRTGANYGYTF. CDR3 DNA: TGTGCCAGCAGCCCCCGGACAGGAGCTAACTATGGCTACACCTTC.

J is TRBJ1-1 and V is TRBV9; 9 nucleotides agree with TRBD1. Germline-derived CDR1 and CDR2 are SGDLS and YYNGEE. V shed 4 bases, J shed 10 bases, and the junction held 14 bases outside the gene matches. CDR3 length: 15 residues. This chain's CDR3 is CASSLQGQGCWGAFF. The CDR3 DNA sequence: TGTGCCAGCAGCCTTCAAGGACAGGGGTGTTGGGGAGCTTTCTTT.

This sequence joins TRBV13 and TRBJ2-5; D may be TRBD2 (6 bases). CDR3 length equals 14 residues. Germline CDR1 PRHDT, CDR2 FYEKMQ (reference sequence). Trimming shortened V by 5 bases and J by 5 bases, and 15 bases separated the two germline ends. Written as DNA, the CDR3 is TGTGCCAGCAGCCCGCGACTAGATCGGGAGACCCAGTACTTC. Its protein is CASSPRLDRETQYF.

J is TRBJ1-1 and V is TRBV18, with D unclear. V was clipped by 0 bases and J by 5 bases, with 13 bases between them. This CDR3 spans 15 amino acids. Germline-derived CDR1 and CDR2 are KGHSH and LQKENI. The CDR3 coding sequence is TGTGCCAGCTCACCACCCCCCGTTGTCAGGACTGAAGCTTTCTTT. Its translation is CASSPPPVVRTEAFF.

The J gene is TRBJ2-3, the V gene TRBV11-3; TRBD2 matches 9 bases. CDR1 and CDR2 from the germline V gene are SGHNT and YENEEA. V gave up 4 bases and J gave up 6 bases; unmatched junction bases: 8. The CDR3 runs to 15 residues. CDR3 in DNA: TGTGCCAGCAGCTCTGGCGGGAGGGCCTTTGATACGCAGTATTTT. It translates to CASSSGGRAFDTQYF.

The J gene is TRBJ1-1, the V gene TRBV6-1; D may be TRBD1 (6 bases). This CDR3 has 15 amino acids. V dropped 8 bases and J dropped 5 bases, with 21 bases sitting between them. Per germline, CDR1 MNHNS and CDR2 SASEGT. CDR3 DNA sequence: TGTGCCAGCCCCGGGCGGGGGCCGGGGGGGACTGAAGCTTTCTTT. It is translated as CASPGRGPGGTEAFF.

This clone was recorded a few times. The chain carries TRBV5-1 and TRBJ2-1, with TRBD2 matching 14 bases. The ends lost 7 bases at V and 9 bases at J; junction bases unmatched: 9. From germline, CDR1 is SGHRS and CDR2 YFSETQ. This CDR3 region has 15 residues. The chain's CDR3 is CASSLGTSGRSEQFF. CDR3 nucleotides: TGCGCCAGCTCCCTGGGGACTAGCGGGAGATCTGAGCAGTTCTTC.

The DNA for the CDR3 is TGCGCCAGCAGCCAAGAGGAGGGACCGGGAAACACCATATATTTT. Its translation is CASSQEEGPGNTIYF. The chain links TRBV4-1 to TRBJ1-3; tentatively, D is TRBD1 (5 bases). CDR3 length equals 15 residues. With 0 bases removed from V and 4 bases from J, the gap between germline ends came to 10 bases. CDR1 is MGHRA, CDR2 YSYEKL, per germline.

This clone occurred a few times. The junction and the germline gene differ at one end; a read error may be behind it. The V gene is TRBV4-1, the J gene TRBJ1-2, with D unresolved. CDR1 is MGHRA and CDR2 is YSYEKL in the germline V gene. The length of the CDR3 is 12 residues. Here the CDR3 reads CASSQDQVGYTF. In nucleotides, the CDR3 is TGTGCCAGCAGCCAAGATCAGGTCGGCTACACCTTC.

V usage is TRBV6-5 and J usage is TRBJ1-2; D might be TRBD1 (6 bases). This CDR3 region has 15 residues. Germline CDR1 reads MNHEY; CDR2 reads SVGAGI. The ends were cut back, 5 bases at V and 2 bases at J, with 15 bases in the middle. In nucleotides, the CDR3 is TGTGCCAGCAGTCTCTTCGGCAGGGGAAACTATGGCTACACCTTC. It encodes CASSLFGRGNYGYTF.

The chain links TRBV19 to TRBJ1-6; D gene uncertain. V was trimmed by 5 bases and J by 5 bases, leaving 10 bases between them. The length of the CDR3 is 14 residues. CDR1 LNHDA and CDR2 SQIVND come from the germline V gene (reference sequence). Here the CDR3 DNA reads TGTGCCAGTAGTCGGGAGCGGAATAATTCACCCCTCCACTTT. Its protein is CASSRERNNSPLHF.

The chain combines TRBV19 with TRBJ1-1, with unresolved D. Germline CDR1 reads LNHDA; CDR2 reads SQIVND (reference sequence). CDR3 length equals 11 residues. The V gene lost 4 bases and the J gene lost 3 bases, with 3 bases spanning the gap. This CDR3 is CASSTYTEAFF. Here the CDR3 DNA reads TGTGCCAGTAGTACTTACACTGAAGCTTTCTTT.

This chain joins TRBV30 and TRBJ1-2; 7 bases agree with TRBD1. The CDR3 sequence is 13 residues long. V lost 5 bases, J lost 5 bases, and 8 bases stayed unmatched. Germline V gene sequence: CDR1 GTSNPN, CDR2 SVGIG (reference sequence). Written as DNA, the CDR3 is TGTGCCTGGCTGTCTTACAGGGGTTATGGCTACACCTTC. Translated, it gives CAWLSYRGYGYTF.

V gene TRBV15 combines with J gene TRBJ1-5; 7 bases map to TRBD1. The V gene's germline CDR1 is LNHNV and CDR2 YYDKDF (reference sequence). The CDR3 extends over 19 amino acids. V trimming: 2 bases; J trimming: 0 bases; junction bases outside the gene matches: 13. The CDR3 loop is CATSRRDSRLKYSNQPQHF. The CDR3 DNA follows: TGTGCCACCAGCAGACGGGACAGCCGATTAAAATATAGCAATCAGCCCCAGCATTTT.

The chain carries TRBV20-1 and TRBJ1-1, with 9 bases lining up with TRBD1. J lost 10 bases, V lost 4 bases, and 4 bases had no gene match. This CDR3 is built from 11 residues. Germline lookup yields CDR1 DFQATT and CDR2 SNEGSKA (reference sequence). This CDR3 reads CSATPDRGAFF. CDR3 nucleotide sequence: TGCAGTGCTACCCCGGACAGGGGAGCTTTCTTT.

The chain links TRBV30 to TRBJ2-3, with D unresolved. Germline V lookup: CDR1 GTSNPN, CDR2 SVGIG (reference sequence). The CDR3 sequence is 12 residues long. V was trimmed by 3 bases and J by 10 bases, leaving 14 bases between them. DNA for the CDR3: TGTGCCTGGAGCGAGGTTGTCGGGTCGCAGTATTTT. Protein product: CAWSEVVGSQYF. Complete variable domain (other parts from reference TRBV30 and TRBJ2-3): SQTIHQWPATLVQPVGSPLSLECTVEGTSNPNLYWYRQAAGRGLQLLFYSVGIGQISSEVPQNLSASRPQDRQFILSSKKLLLSDSGFYLCAWSEVVGSQYFGPGTRLTVL.

V is TRBV5-6 and J is TRBJ1-1; D gene unclear. With 4 bases removed from V and 1 base from J, the gap between germline ends came to 11 bases. This CDR3 is 14 amino acids long. CDR1 and CDR2 from the germline V gene are SGHDT and YYEEEE. Here the CDR3 DNA reads TGTGCCAGCAGCCCGACCGCAGGGAACACTGAAGCTTTCTTT. As protein: CASSPTAGNTEAFF. The full variable domain, completed using reference TRBV5-6 and TRBJ1-1, is DAGVTQSPTHLIKTRGQQVTLRCSPKSGHDTVSWYQQALGQGPQFIFQYYEEEERQRGNFPDRFSGHQFPNYSSELNVNALLLGDSALYLCASSPTAGNTEAFFGQGTRLTVV.

The chain uses TRBV29-1 and TRBJ2-5, with TRBD2 identical over 7 bases. This CDR3 region has 19 residues. Germline V gene data show CDR1 as SQVTM and CDR2 as ANQGSEA. Trimming cost V 3 bases and J 7 bases; bases outside gene matches: 26. CDR3 residues: CSVDGAPRTAGVPLLTQYF. The CDR3 bases are TGCAGCGTTGACGGAGCCCCTCGGACGGCGGGAGTTCCCTTGTTGACCCAGTACTTC.